A single sample gave rise to the 10 T cell receptor beta chains below, sequenced in a study of cytotoxic CD8 clonotypes in ibrutinib-treated CLL. This table comes from immunoSEQ multiplex PCR, and its TCRdb copy is limited to in-frame clones, with some not included. The sample consists of 140,000 to 150,000 clones, 76% of them appearing once. Sequenced material: PBMCs, taken after 24 months of ibrutinib treatment. The receptors originated from a human donor with chronic lymphocytic leukemia.

V gene TRBV9 combines with J gene TRBJ1-6, with D uncertain. V lost 0 bases and J lost 9, with 10 bases in between. Germline assignment: CDR1 SGDLS and CDR2 YYNGEE. This CDR3 is built from 14 residues. The CDR3 loop reads CASSVGGGGSPLHF. Here the CDR3 DNA reads TGTGCCAGCAGCGTAGGGGGTGGCGGTTCACCCCTCCACTTT.

J is TRBJ2-5 and V is TRBV10-3; 7 nucleotides line up with TRBD2. With 6 bases clipped from V and 0 bases from J, the junction kept 4 bases outside the gene matches. From germline, CDR1 is ENHRY and CDR2 SYGVKD. The CDR3 consists of 14 residues. For the CDR3, the DNA is TGTGCCATCAGGGGTAGCGGGCACCAAGAGACCCAGTACTTC. It specifies CAIRGSGHQETQYF.

V is TRBV10-3 and J is TRBJ1-2, with 10 nucleotides matching TRBD1. The CDR3 loop spans 15 amino acids. CDR1 ENHRY and CDR2 SYGVKD come from the germline V gene. The V gene end was trimmed by 3 bases and the J gene end by 2 bases; junction bases not matched to a gene: 3. The CDR3 nucleotides are TGTGCCATCAGTGACCCGGACAGGGGGAACTATGGCTACACCTTC. Translated, it gives CAISDPDRGNYGYTF.

The V call is TRBV11-2, the J call TRBJ1-1; D perhaps matches TRBD1 (5 bases). Germline V gene lookup returns CDR1 SGHAT and CDR2 FQNNGV. The CDR3 totals 14 residues. V was pared by 1 base and J by 3 bases, with 9 bases between. CDR3 sequence: CASSLAGGYTEAFF. CDR3 coding DNA: TGTGCCAGCAGCTTAGCGGGGGGGTACACTGAAGCTTTCTTT.

The V and J genes are TRBV28 and TRBJ2-7; TRBD1 matches 7 bases. Trimming cost V 8 bases and J 2 bases; bases outside gene matches: 6. The CDR3 extends over 13 amino acids. The V gene's germline CDR1 is MDHEN and CDR2 SYDVKM. The CDR3 spells CASGQGVPYEQYF. The DNA of the CDR3 is TGTGCCAGCGGGCAGGGGGTACCCTACGAGCAGTACTTC.

This clone was counted only a few times. CDR3 protein: CASSLAGTVNTGELFF. DNA of the CDR3: TGCGCCAGCAGCTTGGCCGGGACAGTGAACACCGGGGAGCTGTTTTTT. V gene TRBV5-1 combines with J gene TRBJ2-2; TRBD1 aligns across 7 bases. Per germline, CDR1 SGHRS and CDR2 YFSETQ. Trimming cost V 0 bases and J 1 base; bases outside gene matches: 3. The CDR3 consists of 16 residues.

This clone was picked up one time. The chain joins TRBV11-1 to TRBJ1-1; D may be TRBD1 (6 bases). This CDR3 comprises 15 residues. Germline V gives CDR1 SGHAT, CDR2 FQDESV (reference sequence). Trimming removed 1 base at V and 4 bases at J, with 13 bases between. The CDR3 loop reads CASSLGAGGRTEAFF. Written as DNA, the CDR3 is TGTGCCAGCAGCTTAGGGGCTGGGGGGCGCACTGAAGCTTTCTTT.

This chain uses TRBV7-9 with TRBJ2-1; 11 bases are shared with TRBD2. This CDR3 contains 15 residues. Trimming cost V 5 bases and J 2 bases; bases outside gene matches: 2. Germline V gives CDR1 SEHNR, CDR2 FQNEAQ (reference sequence). As DNA, the CDR3 is TGTGCCAGCAGCCGGACTAGCGGGCCCTACAATGAGCAGTTCTTC. Residues: CASSRTSGPYNEQFF.

Here the CDR3 DNA reads TGTGCCAGCAGGGTCAGGGGCAATGGCTACACCTTC. As protein: CASRVRGNGYTF. V gene TRBV6-5 combines with J gene TRBJ1-2, with D perhaps TRBD1 (6 bases). V was pared by 6 bases and J by 6 bases, with 11 bases between. Germline CDR1 is MNHEY and CDR2 is SVGAGI. The CDR3 consists of 12 residues.

CDR3 loop: CAWSALSGEAFF. In nucleotides, the CDR3 is TGTGCCTGGAGCGCCCTTTCTGGAGAGGCTTTCTTT. The V call is TRBV30, the J call TRBJ1-1, with unresolved D. V lost 3 bases, J lost 11 bases, and 16 bases lay in between. Germline lookup yields CDR1 GTSNPN and CDR2 SVGIG (reference sequence). The CDR3 loop spans 12 amino acids. Complete variable domain (other parts from reference TRBV30 and TRBJ1-1): SQTIHQWPATLVQPVGSPLSLECTVEGTSNPNLYWYRQAAGRGLQLLFYSVGIGQISSEVPQNLSASRPQDRQFILSSKKLLLSDSGFYLCAWSALSGEAFFGQGTRLTVV.